The T cell receptor beta chain described here comes from a study of blood T cell repertoires in COVID-19. The overall study: Specimens from acute and convalescent COVID-19 originated in the United States, Italy and Spain.

Original processing notes: Amplifying reference gene primers gave estimates of nucleated cell counts. Sequenced by immunoSEQ multiplex PCR; TCRdb stores in-frame clones only, minus some. V and J calls and clone size are copied from that table; D and trimming were computed from the DNA. The table shows about 100,000 clones, with 80% occurring only once. Sequencing input: peripheral blood. The receptor was derived from a man aged 70-80 years with active or convalescent COVID-19.

CDR3 nucleotides: TGTGCCAGCAGCTGGATGAGAGGGGACAGTGTGGCGAAAGAGACCCAGTACTTC. This codes for CASSWMRGDSVAKETQYF. J is TRBJ2-5 and V is TRBV5-6; 7 bases map to TRBD1. CDR1 is SGHDT, CDR2 YYEEEE, per germline. The CDR3 consists of 18 residues. The trim removed 3 bases at V and 3 bases at J, leaving 17 bases unmatched.